The 21 T cell receptor beta chains in this list originate from one sample, sequenced in a study of blood T cell repertoires in COVID-19. Sequencing was performed with immunoSEQ multiplex PCR; in TCRdb, only in-frame clones are kept and a portion is missing. The profile shows about 37,000 clones, about 87% of them singletons. The sample consisted of peripheral blood. The receptors derive from a human donor in a cohort sampled during active COVID-19.

The J gene is TRBJ1-1, the V gene TRBV6-1; D is unresolved. V lost 2 bases and J lost 0, with 4 bases in between. The length of the CDR3 is 13 residues. Germline V gene sequence: CDR1 MNHNS, CDR2 SASEGT. The CDR3 is CASSERVNTEAFF. CDR3 DNA sequence: TGTGCCAGCAGTGAAAGAGTGAACACTGAAGCTTTCTTT.

The V and J genes are TRBV6-5 and TRBJ2-1, with a weak D call TRBD2 (7 bases). The CDR3 has 15 amino acids. Between the trimmed V and J ends, which lost 0 bases and 5 bases, there was a span of 11 bases. Germline V lookup: CDR1 MNHEY, CDR2 SVGAGI. CDR3 bases: TGTGCCAGCAGTTACTCAGGGGGGGGAGACAATGAGCAGTTCTTC. This translates into CASSYSGGGDNEQFF.

The V gene is TRBV6-5, the J gene TRBJ2-7, with 7 nucleotides matching TRBD1. The germline gives CDR1 MNHEY, CDR2 SVGAGI. Unmatched junction bases numbered 7, after V lost 4 bases and J lost 4 bases. This CDR3 has 14 residues. DNA for the CDR3: TGTGCCAGCAGTTCGACGACAGGGAAGTACGAGCAGTACTTC. This sequence encodes CASSSTTGKYEQYF.

The chain carries TRBV3-1 (or the pseudogene TRBV3-2) and TRBJ2-7; a possible D gene is TRBD2 (6 bases). Between the trimmed V and J ends, which lost 0 bases and 4 bases, there was a span of 16 bases. The CDR3 has 16 amino acids. CDR1 is LGHDT, CDR2 YNNKEL, per germline (reference sequence). The CDR3 sequence is CASSQDWGEIGYEQYF. CDR3 coding DNA: TGTGCCAGCAGCCAAGATTGGGGGGAAATTGGTTACGAGCAGTACTTC.

This clone appeared a single time. J is TRBJ2-7 and V is TRBV4-1; possible D gene TRBD2, 5 bases. Per germline, CDR1 MGHRA and CDR2 YSYEKL. CDR3 size: 11 residues. The V end lost 3 bases, the J end lost 5 bases, and 5 bases lay between the germline ends. The CDR3 protein is CASSQEDEQYF. In DNA, the CDR3 is TGCGCCAGCAGCCAGGAGGACGAGCAGTACTTC.

The rearrangement joins TRBV10-2 to TRBJ1-5; D gene unclear. Between the trimmed V and J ends, which lost 4 bases and 5 bases, there was a span of 12 bases. CDR3 length: 14 amino acids. Germline CDR1 reads WSHSY; CDR2 reads SAAADI. In DNA form, the CDR3 reads TGCGCCAGCAGTGCTAGAGGGAGTCATCAGCCCCAGCATTTT. Residues: CASSARGSHQPQHF.

V gene TRBV2 combines with J gene TRBJ1-5, with D tentatively TRBD1 (6 bases). Germline assignment: CDR1 SNHLY and CDR2 FYNNEI. Trimming shortened V by 5 bases and J by 7 bases, and 21 bases separated the two germline ends. The CDR3 runs to 16 residues. CDR3 loop: CASSPNRWGGDQPQHF. DNA of the CDR3: TGTGCCAGCAGTCCCAATCGGTGGGGGGGCGACCAGCCCCAGCATTTT. Complete variable domain (other parts from reference TRBV2 and TRBJ1-5): EPEVTQTPSHQVTQMGQEVILRCVPISNHLYFYWYRQILGQKVEFLVSFYNNEISEKSEIFDDQFSVERPDGSNFTLKIRSTKLEDSAMYFCASSPNRWGGDQPQHFGDGTRLSIL.

The chain carries TRBV18 and TRBJ2-2; TRBD1 matches at 9 bases. Looked up from germline, CDR1 is KGHSH and CDR2 is LQKENI. The CDR3 is 17 amino acids. Trimming cost V 6 bases and J 3 bases; bases outside gene matches: 11. CDR3 nucleotides: TGTGCCAGCTCCCCAAGCTCGGGACAGGGCGACACCGGGGAGCTGTTTTTT. This encodes CASSPSSGQGDTGELFF.

The chain uses TRBV12-3 or TRBV12-4 and TRBJ1-4; D gene ambiguous. V lost 1 base and J lost 14, with 11 bases in between. This CDR3 has 12 residues. Here the CDR3 DNA reads TGTGCCAGCAGTTTAGGGCAGGCCAGTCTGTTTTTT. Its translation: CASSLGQASLFF.

The chain recombines TRBV28 with TRBJ2-1; 7 nucleotides align to TRBD2. V shed 2 bases and J 0 bases; nucleotides not matched to a gene: 7. Germline values: CDR1 MDHEN, CDR2 SYDVKM. The CDR3 length is 17 residues. The CDR3 reads CASSLATTSYSYNEQFF. CDR3 in DNA: TGTGCCAGCAGTTTAGCCACGACTAGCTACTCCTACAATGAGCAGTTCTTC.

The chain carries TRBV30 and TRBJ1-2, with D possibly matching TRBD1 (6 bases). Germline V lookup: CDR1 GTSNPN, CDR2 SVGIG (reference sequence). The CDR3 has 13 amino acids. With 2 bases removed from V and 7 bases from J, the gap between germline ends came to 14 bases. Here the CDR3 reads CAWSSQGSSGYTF. The CDR3 DNA reads as TGTGCCTGGAGTAGCCAGGGGTCGAGTGGCTACACCTTC. Together with reference TRBV30 and TRBJ1-2, the CDR3 gives the full variable domain: SQTIHQWPATLVQPVGSPLSLECTVEGTSNPNLYWYRQAAGRGLQLLFYSVGIGQISSEVPQNLSASRPQDRQFILSSKKLLLSDSGFYLCAWSSQGSSGYTFGSGTRLTVV.

This clone showed up just a few times. V gene TRBV14 combines with J gene TRBJ1-6; D ambiguous. The germline V gene encodes CDR1 SGHDN and CDR2 FVKESK. The CDR3 runs 13 residues. V shed 0 bases and J shed 10 bases, with 7 bases lying between them. The CDR3 region is CASSQDPRSPLHF. For the CDR3, the DNA is TGTGCCAGCAGCCAAGACCCCCGGTCACCCCTCCACTTT.

V usage is TRBV6-5 and J usage is TRBJ2-1; 9 bases are a match to TRBD2. Unmatched junction bases numbered 5, after V lost 2 bases and J lost 3 bases. The length of the CDR3 is 16 residues. The germline CDR1 and CDR2 sequences are MNHEY and SVGAGI. CDR3 nucleotides: TGTGCCAGCAGTTACCACCGGACTAGCGTCTACAATGAGCAGTTCTTC. It specifies CASSYHRTSVYNEQFF.

The V and J genes are TRBV6-5 and TRBJ1-1, with TRBD1 matching over 8 bases. V shed 5 bases, J shed 9 bases, and the junction held 5 bases outside the gene matches. The germline gives CDR1 MNHEY, CDR2 SVGAGI. The CDR3 spans 12 residues. CDR3 DNA sequence: TGTGCCAGCAGTAGCAGGGGGCGTAAAGCTTTCTTT. Translated, it gives CASSSRGRKAFF.

The V gene is TRBV28, the J gene TRBJ1-1; 7 bases agree with TRBD1. CDR1 and CDR2 (germline): MDHEN, SYDVKM. Trimming took 7 bases from V and 1 from J; bases not matched to a gene: 6. CDR3 length: 14 amino acids. CDR3 sequence reads: CASKIYRGNTEAFF. The CDR3 nucleotides are TGTGCCAGCAAAATATACAGGGGGAACACTGAAGCTTTCTTT.

J is TRBJ2-7 and V is TRBV7-2, with 11 bases lining up with TRBD2. The germline V gene encodes CDR1 SGHTA and CDR2 FQGNSA. J gave up 4 bases and V 4 bases, and 12 bases lay outside the gene matches. CDR3 length: 17 amino acids. Here the CDR3 reads CASSSSIAGGPLYEQYF. In nucleotides, the CDR3 is TGTGCCAGCAGCTCAAGCATAGCGGGAGGGCCCCTATACGAGCAGTACTTC.

This chain connects TRBV6-4 to TRBJ1-6; 7 nucleotides align to TRBD1. Germline CDR1 reads MRHNA; CDR2 reads SNTAGT. V gave up 4 bases and J gave up 0 bases; unmatched junction bases: 3. This CDR3 spans 16 amino acids. The CDR3 DNA follows: TGTGCCAGCAGTGCAGGGGGTAGCTCCTATAATTCACCCCTCCACTTT. Protein product: CASSAGGSSYNSPLHF.

The chain links TRBV28 to TRBJ1-2; 9 bases align to TRBD1. CDR1 is MDHEN and CDR2 is SYDVKM in the germline V gene. This CDR3 has 15 amino acids. Trimming cost V 4 bases and J 8 bases; bases outside gene matches: 11. The CDR3 DNA sequence: TGTGCCAGCAGTTCACCATCGACAGGGGGTAAGGGCTACACCTTC. Its translation is CASSSPSTGGKGYTF.

The V and J genes are TRBV30 and TRBJ2-7, with 10 bases lining up with TRBD1. CDR3 size: 14 residues. V shed 0 bases, J shed 3 bases, and the junction held 2 bases outside the gene matches. The V gene's germline CDR1 is GTSNPN and CDR2 SVGIG (reference sequence). CDR3 nucleotide sequence: TGTGCCTGGAGTGTGGGACAGGGGCGCTACGAGCAGTACTTC. Translation: CAWSVGQGRYEQYF.

The J gene is TRBJ1-2, the V gene TRBV3-1 (or the pseudogene TRBV3-2), with 7 bases fitting TRBD1. The trim removed 3 bases at V and 6 bases at J, leaving 4 bases unmatched. The CDR3 runs to 13 residues. Germline values: CDR1 LGHDT, CDR2 YNNKEL (reference sequence). The CDR3 DNA sequence: TGTGCCAGCAGCCAGTCAGGGGGAAATGGCTACACCTTC. Protein product: CASSQSGGNGYTF.

The J gene is TRBJ1-4, the V gene TRBV6-6; D gene uncertain. This CDR3 is 12 amino acids long. Germline values: CDR1 MNHNY, CDR2 SVGAGI (reference sequence). V was trimmed by 2 bases and J by 7 bases, leaving 5 bases between them. CDR3 amino acids: CASSYPGEKLFF. The CDR3 region has the DNA TGTGCCAGCAGTTACCCGGGTGAAAAACTGTTTTTT.